This record concerns one T cell receptor (beta chain) sequence. Antigen: not known. These data originate in a study of blood T cells in healthy people across ages. The study's findings and limits: Lack of knowledge of donor CMV status possibly confounded expanded clonotype changes.

With a J-beta primer mix and a sample-barcoded 5' primer, a second PCR ran about 7 to 11 cycles. Per sample, CDR3-containing paired-end reads numbered at least 2.5 million. TCRdb ran MiXCR on the 5' RACE reads and lists one entry per CDR3 protein. Altogether about 1.1 million distinct CDR3 sequences are present, 35% to 40% being singletons, with the ten largest covering 13%. CDR3 length: 16 residues. Between the trimmed V and J ends, which lost 5 bases and 2 bases, there was a span of 15 bases. Germline V CDR1 and CDR2: MDHEN, SYDVKM. Every sample gave at least 5 micrograms of total RNA when it was extracted.

The sequenced sample consisted of blood. The J gene is TRBJ2-2, the V gene TRBV28; a weak D match, TRBD2 (6 bases). The origin of this receptor is a man between 18 and 29 years old in good health. The CDR3 sequence is CASSPVRDSNTGELFF. CDR3 DNA: TGTGCCAGCAGTCCAGTTCGGGACTCCAACACCGGGGAGCTGTTTTTT. The whole variable domain, remainder taken from reference TRBV28 and TRBJ2-2, is DVKVTQSSRYLVKRTGEKVFLECVQDMDHENMFWYRQDPGLGLRLIYFSYDVKMKEKGDIPEGYSVSREKKERFSLILESASTNQTSMYLCASSPVRDSNTGELFFGEGSRLTVL.